A single sample is the source of the 21 T cell receptor beta chains below, sequenced in a study of T cell responses to AZD1222 COVID-19 vaccine. Assay: immunoSEQ multiplex PCR; the TCRdb copy retains only in-frame clones and omits some. The sample has 140,000 to 150,000 clones; under 95% are singletons. The sequenced sample was peripheral blood, obtained on day 0 of AZD1222 vaccination. All receptors derive from an adult in good health.

The chain recombines TRBV27 with TRBJ2-2; possibly TRBD2 for D (6 bases). The V end was cut by 9 bases, the J end by 4 bases, with 18 bases between. Germline assignment: CDR1 MNHEY and CDR2 SMNVEV (reference sequence). The CDR3 runs 15 residues. This CDR3 reads CASRPEGQITGELFF. CDR3 in DNA: TGTGCCAGTCGCCCGGAGGGGCAGATCACCGGGGAGCTGTTTTTT.

The CDR3 here is CASSEAGVLPFF. In DNA, the CDR3 is TGTGCCAGCAGTGAAGCCGGGGTTCTTCCTTTCTTT. The rearrangement links TRBV6-1 to TRBJ1-1; D is unresolved. The CDR3 contains 12 residues. Trimming shortened V by 0 bases and J by 12 bases, and 11 bases separated the two germline ends. Germline CDR1 and CDR2: MNHNS and SASEGT.

The genes are TRBV11-2 and TRBJ2-5; no definite D call. Germline V gene sequence: CDR1 SGHAT, CDR2 FQNNGV. This CDR3 spans 11 amino acids. The V gene lost 5 bases and the J gene lost 7 bases, with 8 bases spanning the gap. CDR3 sequence (DNA): TGTGCCAGCAGCCCCTCGGGGACCCAGTACTTC. Protein: CASSPSGTQYF.

The chain joins TRBV19 to TRBJ1-1; D gene ambiguous. Trimming shortened V by 5 bases and J by 3 bases, and 7 bases separated the two germline ends. Germline V lookup: CDR1 LNHDA, CDR2 SQIVND (reference sequence). This CDR3 is built from 12 residues. CDR3 nucleotide sequence: TGTGCCAGTAGTGTGGGAGACACTGAAGCTTTCTTT. Its protein product is CASSVGDTEAFF. Full variable domain (rest looked up from reference TRBV19 and TRBJ1-1): DGGITQSPKYLFRKEGQNVTLSCEQNLNHDAMYWYRQDPGQGLRLIYYSQIVNDFQKGDIAEGYSVSREKKESFPLTVTSAQKNPTAFYLCASSVGDTEAFFGQGTRLTVV.

This chain connects TRBV18 to TRBJ2-2, with 9 bases matching TRBD1. V shed 6 bases, J shed 2 bases, and the junction held 7 bases outside the gene matches. Germline CDR1 KGHSH, CDR2 LQKENI. This CDR3 comprises 16 residues. The CDR3, as DNA: TGTGCCAGCTCGCTCCGGGACAGGGTAAACACCGGGGAGCTGTTTTTT. It codes for CASSLRDRVNTGELFF. Filled out from reference TRBV18 and TRBJ2-2, the complete variable domain reads NAGVMQNPRHLVRRRGQEARLRCSPMKGHSHVYWYRQLPEEGLKFMVYLQKENIIDESGMPKERFSAEFPKEGPSILRIQQVVRGDSAAYFCASSLRDRVNTGELFFGEGSRLTVL.

This clone has only a few counts. This chain links TRBV5-1 with TRBJ2-7; 8 nucleotides agree with TRBD1. CDR3 length equals 14 residues. CDR1 and CDR2 from the germline V gene are SGHRS and YFSETQ. The junction had 8 bases not matched to a gene; V was cut back by 4 bases and J by 5 bases. The CDR3 DNA reads TGCGCCAGCAGCAAGAGACAGGGGCTTGACGAGCAGTACTTC. It is translated as CASSKRQGLDEQYF.

The chain employs TRBV2 and TRBJ2-7; TRBD2 might be the D (5 bases). The ends were cut back, 7 bases at V and 3 bases at J, with 10 bases in the middle. CDR1 is SNHLY, CDR2 FYNNEI, per germline. The CDR3 is 12 residues long. In DNA form, the CDR3 reads TGTGCCAGCAAAGGCGAGGGCTACGAGCAGTACTTC. It translates to CASKGEGYEQYF. The entire variable domain, with the rest obtained from reference TRBV2 and TRBJ2-7, is as follows: EPEVTQTPSHQVTQMGQEVILRCVPISNHLYFYWYRQILGQKVEFLVSFYNNEISEKSEIFDDQFSVERPDGSNFTLKIRSTKLEDSAMYFCASKGEGYEQYFGPGTRLTVT.

The chain links TRBV3-1 (or the pseudogene TRBV3-2) to TRBJ2-2; 8 bases align to TRBD1. The CDR3 is made up of 15 amino acids. The germline CDR1 and CDR2 sequences are LGHDT and YNNKEL (reference sequence). The junction had 1 base not matched to a gene; V was cut back by 3 bases and J by 1 base. The CDR3 protein is CASSHGQGNTGELFF. The CDR3, as DNA: TGTGCCAGCAGCCATGGACAGGGGAACACCGGGGAGCTGTTTTTT.

The V and J genes are TRBV5-1 and TRBJ1-1, with D maybe TRBD1 (6 bases). Trimming removed 4 bases from V and 3 bases from J, with 19 bases in between. The germline V gene encodes CDR1 SGHRS and CDR2 YFSETQ. The CDR3 length is 16 residues. CDR3 in DNA: TGCGCCAGCAGCCTGGGGGGCTCCTCCTTGGACACTGAAGCTTTCTTT. Amino acid sequence: CASSLGGSSLDTEAFF.

This rearrangement joins TRBV12-3 or TRBV12-4 to TRBJ1-5; D not certain. This CDR3 spans 13 amino acids. The V end was cut by 4 bases, the J end by 6 bases, with 10 bases between. In nucleotides, the CDR3 is TGTGCCAGCAGTTCTTTGGAGAGTCAGCCCCAGCATTTT. This encodes CASSSLESQPQHF.

The chain joins TRBV3-1 (or the pseudogene TRBV3-2) to TRBJ1-6; D gene unclear. Trimming left V 1 base short and J 6 bases short, with 13 bases between. The CDR3 is made up of 16 amino acids. Looked up from germline, CDR1 is LGHDT and CDR2 is YNNKEL (reference sequence). CDR3 protein: CASSQGTGLGNSPLHF. Here the CDR3 DNA reads TGTGCCAGCAGCCAAGGGACGGGTCTTGGTAATTCACCCCTCCACTTT.

V is TRBV7-9 and J is TRBJ2-7; the match to TRBD1 covers 9 bases. The V and J ends lost 2 bases and 6 bases, in that order; junction bases with no gene match: 8. Per germline, CDR1 SEHNR and CDR2 FQNEAQ (reference sequence). CDR3 length: 15 amino acids. The CDR3 region is CASSLTGTGSSEQYF. Written as DNA, the CDR3 is TGTGCCAGCAGCTTAACCGGGACAGGGAGTTCCGAGCAGTACTTC.

The chain has TRBV5-1 and TRBJ1-4; 10 bases line up with TRBD1. V lost 7 bases and J lost 6; bases outside the gene matches: 3. This CDR3 comprises 13 residues. Germline CDR1 is SGHRS and CDR2 is YFSETQ. The DNA of the CDR3 is TGCGCCAGCGGGGGACAGGGGTATGAAAAACTGTTTTTT. Its translation: CASGGQGYEKLFF. Filled out from reference TRBV5-1 and TRBJ1-4, the complete variable domain reads KAGVTQTPRYLIKTRGQQVTLSCSPISGHRSVSWYQQTPGQGLQFLFEYFSETQRNKGNFPGRFSGRQFSNSRSEMNVSTLELGDSALYLCASGGQGYEKLFFGSGTQLSVL.

The chain has TRBV9 and TRBJ2-3; 13 positions match TRBD2. V was clipped by 4 bases and J by 8 bases; unmatched bases: 13. This CDR3 comprises 17 residues. Germline V CDR1 and CDR2: SGDLS, YYNGEE. The CDR3 region has the DNA TGTGCCAGCAGCCCGGGGACTAGCGGGACCCTCCCAGGTACGCAGTATTTT. As protein: CASSPGTSGTLPGTQYF.

This clone was observed once. The chain joins TRBV6-6 to TRBJ2-3; D is undetermined. Between the trimmed V and J ends, which lost 2 bases and 2 bases, there was a span of 14 bases. CDR1 and CDR2 from the germline V gene are MNHNY and SVGAGI (reference sequence). The CDR3 has 16 amino acids. The CDR3 sequence: CASSYGPQDFTDTQYF. Written as DNA, the CDR3 is TGTGCCAGCAGTTACGGGCCCCAAGATTTCACAGATACGCAGTATTTT.

J is TRBJ1-4 and V is TRBV5-1, with TRBD1 matching 7 bases. The CDR3 is 15 residues long. J was trimmed by 6 bases and V by 0 bases; bases with no gene match: 5. Germline CDR1 and CDR2: SGHRS and YFSETQ. The CDR3 is CASSLGQGRHEKLFF. For the CDR3, the DNA is TGCGCCAGCAGCTTGGGACAGGGCAGGCATGAAAAACTGTTTTTT.

This clone has only a few counts. The rearrangement links TRBV4-1 to TRBJ1-4; D gene unclear. Trimming pared 4 bases from V and 2 bases from J, leaving 8 bases between. From germline, CDR1 is MGHRA and CDR2 YSYEKL. The CDR3 sequence is 14 residues long. CDR3 in DNA: TGCGCCAGCAGCCCACAGAGGACTAATGAAAAACTGTTTTTT. Translation gives CASSPQRTNEKLFF.

V is TRBV19 and J is TRBJ1-1; D unclear. The CDR3 spans 13 residues. CDR1 is LNHDA and CDR2 is SQIVND in the germline V gene (reference sequence). Trimming cost V 3 bases and J 1 base, with 6 bases left between them. CDR3 region: CASSIRRNTEAFF. The CDR3, as DNA: TGTGCCAGTAGTATTCGCAGGAACACTGAAGCTTTCTTT.

The CDR3 region is CASSLGLGGTDTQYF. The CDR3 DNA reads TGTGCCAGCAGCCTGGGACTTGGGGGCACAGATACGCAGTATTTT. The rearrangement joins TRBV11-3 to TRBJ2-3; possibly TRBD2 for D (6 bases). Germline CDR1 SGHNT, CDR2 YENEEA. The V end lost 5 bases, the J end lost 1 base, and 13 bases lay between the germline ends. The length of the CDR3 is 15 residues.

The V and J genes are TRBV29-1 and TRBJ1-1; tentative D call: TRBD1 (6 bases). Looked up from germline, CDR1 is SQVTM and CDR2 is ANQGSEA. The CDR3 is made up of 13 amino acids. V lost 2 bases and J 5 bases, leaving 12 bases between the germline ends. In nucleotides, the CDR3 is TGCAGCGTTGAAAGCGGGGGCAGAACTGAAGCTTTCTTT. Amino acid sequence: CSVESGGRTEAFF.

This rearrangement joins TRBV29-1 to TRBJ1-2, with a tentative D call TRBD1 (6 bases). The CDR3 totals 10 residues. Trimming pared 8 bases from V and 7 bases from J, leaving 11 bases between. Germline V gene lookup returns CDR1 SQVTM and CDR2 ANQGSEA. Here the CDR3 DNA reads TGCAGCATACAGGGACCTGGCTACACCTTC. Protein product: CSIQGPGYTF. The complete variable domain, with remaining parts taken from reference TRBV29-1 and TRBJ1-2, reads SAVISQKPSRDICQRGTSLTIQCQVDSQVTMMFWYRQQPGQSLTLIATANQGSEATYESGFVIDKFPISRPNLTFSTLTVSNMSPEDSSIYLCSIQGPGYTFGSGTRLTVV.